This TCR beta chain was identified in a study of blood T cell repertoires in COVID-19. Per the germline V gene, CDR1 is SGDLS and CDR2 is YYNGEE. With V trimmed by 3 bases and J by 6 bases, 9 bases remained unmatched. The CDR3 runs 17 residues. Only in-frame clones appear in the TCRdb table, and some are missing; sequencing was by immunoSEQ multiplex PCR. The sample yields 200,000 to 250,000 clones, roughly 80% seen once. The origin of this receptor is a woman aged 80 or over with COVID-19, enrolled during active disease. Sequencing input: peripheral blood. This chain links TRBV9 with TRBJ2-1, with 13 bases that match TRBD2. For the CDR3, the DNA is TGTGCCAGCAGCGCCAGACTAGCGGGGGGCCGTGGCAATGAGCAGTTCTTC. This codes for CASSARLAGGRGNEQFF. The full variable domain, completed using reference TRBV9 and TRBJ2-1, is DSGVTQTPKHLITATGQRVTLRCSPRSGDLSVYWYQQSLDQGLQFLIQYYNGEERAKGNILERFSAQQFPDLHSELNLSSLELGDSALYFCASSARLAGGRGNEQFFGPGTRLTVL.